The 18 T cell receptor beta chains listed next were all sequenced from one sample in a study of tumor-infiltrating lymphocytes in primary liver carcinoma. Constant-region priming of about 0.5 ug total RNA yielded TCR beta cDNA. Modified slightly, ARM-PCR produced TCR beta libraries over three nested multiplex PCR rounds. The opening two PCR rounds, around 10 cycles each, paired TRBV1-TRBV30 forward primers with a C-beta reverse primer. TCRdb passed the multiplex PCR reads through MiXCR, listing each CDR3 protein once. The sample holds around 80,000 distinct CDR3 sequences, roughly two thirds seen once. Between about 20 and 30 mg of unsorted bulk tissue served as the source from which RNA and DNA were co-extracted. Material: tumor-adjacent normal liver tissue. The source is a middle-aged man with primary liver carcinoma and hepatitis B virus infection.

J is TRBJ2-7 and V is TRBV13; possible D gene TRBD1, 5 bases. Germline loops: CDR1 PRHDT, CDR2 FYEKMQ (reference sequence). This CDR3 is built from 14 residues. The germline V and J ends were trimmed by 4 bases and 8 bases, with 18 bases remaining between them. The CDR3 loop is CASSSYTYSDKQYF. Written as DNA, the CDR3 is TGTGCCAGCAGCTCCTATACTTATTCGGACAAGCAGTACTTC.

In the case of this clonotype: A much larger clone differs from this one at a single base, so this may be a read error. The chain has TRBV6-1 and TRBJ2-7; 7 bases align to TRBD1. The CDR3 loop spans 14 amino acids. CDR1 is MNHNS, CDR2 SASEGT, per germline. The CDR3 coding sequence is TGTGCCAGCAGTACCGGGACAGAACCCTACGAGAAGTACTTC. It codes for CASSTGTEPYEKYF.

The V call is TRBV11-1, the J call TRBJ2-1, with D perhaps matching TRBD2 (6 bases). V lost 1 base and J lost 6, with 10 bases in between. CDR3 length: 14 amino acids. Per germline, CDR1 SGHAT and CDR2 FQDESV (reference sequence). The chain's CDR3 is CASSLGTSLNEQFF. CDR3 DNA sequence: TGTGCCAGCAGCTTAGGTACTAGCCTCAATGAGCAGTTCTTC.

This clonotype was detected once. CDR3 nucleotide sequence: TGCAGCGTCGGGTTCGGGACTAGCGTTTCCTGTGAGCAGTTCTTC. Translating it yields CSVGFGTSVSCEQFF. This chain connects TRBV29-1 to TRBJ2-1; 10 bases line up with TRBD2. The germline V gene encodes CDR1 SQVTM and CDR2 ANQGSEA. The CDR3 runs 15 residues. V lost 6 bases and J lost 9; bases outside the gene matches: 14.

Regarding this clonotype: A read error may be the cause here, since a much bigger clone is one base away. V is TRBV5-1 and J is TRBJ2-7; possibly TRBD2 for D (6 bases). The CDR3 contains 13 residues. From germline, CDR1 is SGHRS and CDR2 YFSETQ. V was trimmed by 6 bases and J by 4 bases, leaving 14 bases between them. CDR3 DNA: TGCGCCAGCATCGGGGACTCAGTATACGAGCAGTACTTC. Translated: CASIGDSVYEQYF.

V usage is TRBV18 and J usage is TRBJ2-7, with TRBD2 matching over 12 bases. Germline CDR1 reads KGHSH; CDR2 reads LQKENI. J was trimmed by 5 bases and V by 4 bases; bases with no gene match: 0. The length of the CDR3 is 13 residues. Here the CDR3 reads CASSRLAGDEQYF. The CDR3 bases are TGTGCCAGCTCACGACTAGCGGGAGACGAGCAGTACTTC. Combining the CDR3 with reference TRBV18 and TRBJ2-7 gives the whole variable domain NAGVMQNPRHLVRRRGQEARLRCSPMKGHSHVYWYRQLPEEGLKFMVYLQKENIIDESGMPKERFSAEFPKEGPSILRIQQVVRGDSAAYFCASSRLAGDEQYFGPGTRLTVT.

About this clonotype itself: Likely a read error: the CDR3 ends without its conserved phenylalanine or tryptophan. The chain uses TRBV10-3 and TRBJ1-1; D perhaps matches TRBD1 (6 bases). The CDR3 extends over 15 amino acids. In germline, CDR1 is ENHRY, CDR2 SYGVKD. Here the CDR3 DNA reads TGTGCCATTAGTGACCGGGGGCGGCAAAACACTGAAGCTTTCTAT. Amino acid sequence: CAISDRGRQNTEAFY.

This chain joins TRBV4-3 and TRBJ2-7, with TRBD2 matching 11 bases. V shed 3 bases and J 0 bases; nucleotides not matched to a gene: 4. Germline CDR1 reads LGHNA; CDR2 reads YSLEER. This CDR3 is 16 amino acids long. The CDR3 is CASSQELAGGSYEQYF. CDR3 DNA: TGCGCCAGCAGCCAGGAGCTAGCGGGAGGCTCCTACGAGCAGTACTTC.

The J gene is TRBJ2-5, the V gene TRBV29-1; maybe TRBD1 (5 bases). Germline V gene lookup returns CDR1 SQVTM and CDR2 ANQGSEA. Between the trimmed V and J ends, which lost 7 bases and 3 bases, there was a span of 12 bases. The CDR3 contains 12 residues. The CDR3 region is CSGMDTEETQYF. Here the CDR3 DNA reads TGCAGCGGTATGGACACTGAAGAGACCCAGTACTTC.

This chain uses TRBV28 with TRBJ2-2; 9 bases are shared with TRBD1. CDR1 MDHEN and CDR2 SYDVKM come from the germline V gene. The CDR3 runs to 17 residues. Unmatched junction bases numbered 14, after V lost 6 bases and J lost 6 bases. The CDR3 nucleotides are TGTGCCAGCAGGAAAACCGGAGGACAGGGGTTTCCCGGGGAGCTGTTTTTT. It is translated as CASRKTGGQGFPGELFF.

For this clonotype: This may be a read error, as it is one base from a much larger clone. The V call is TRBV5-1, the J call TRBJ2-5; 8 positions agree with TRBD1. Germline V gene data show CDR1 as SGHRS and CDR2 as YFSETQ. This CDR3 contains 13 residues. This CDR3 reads CVSSSGGGETQYF. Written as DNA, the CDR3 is TGCGTCAGCAGCTCAGGGGGCGGAGAGACCCAGTACTTC.

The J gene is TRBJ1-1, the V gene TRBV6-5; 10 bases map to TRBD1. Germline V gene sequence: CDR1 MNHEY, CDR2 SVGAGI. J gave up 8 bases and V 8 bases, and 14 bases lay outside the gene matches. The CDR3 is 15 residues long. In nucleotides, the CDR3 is TGTGCCAGCGGTCACACCGGGACAGGGGTCGTGGAAGCTTTCTTT. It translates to CASGHTGTGVVEAFF.

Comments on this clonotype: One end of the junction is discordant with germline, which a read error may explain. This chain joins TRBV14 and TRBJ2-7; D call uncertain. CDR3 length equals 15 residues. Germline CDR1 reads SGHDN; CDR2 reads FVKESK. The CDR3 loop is CASNQLKGLVYEQYF. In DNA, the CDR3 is TGTGCCAGCAACCAACTGAAGGGTTTGGTCTACGAGCAGTACTTC.

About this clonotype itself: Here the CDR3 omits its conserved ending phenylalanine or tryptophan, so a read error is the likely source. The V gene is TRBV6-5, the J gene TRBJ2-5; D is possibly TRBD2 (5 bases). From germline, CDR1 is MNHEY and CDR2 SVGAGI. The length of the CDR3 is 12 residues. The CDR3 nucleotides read TGTGTCAGCAGTAACAGCGGTGAGACCCAGTACATC. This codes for CVSSNSGETQYI.

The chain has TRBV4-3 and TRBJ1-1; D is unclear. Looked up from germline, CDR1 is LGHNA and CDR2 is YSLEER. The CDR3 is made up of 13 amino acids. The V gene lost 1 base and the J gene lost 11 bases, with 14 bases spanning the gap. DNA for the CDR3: TGCGCCAGCAGCCAAGTCTCCAATGGTGAGGCTTTCTTT. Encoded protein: CASSQVSNGEAFF.

This CDR3 is CASSESRVQQPQHF. DNA of the CDR3: TGTGCCAGCAGTGAAAGTAGGGTACAGCAGCCCCAGCATTTT. V gene TRBV6-1 combines with J gene TRBJ1-5; D ambiguous. Trimming shortened V by 2 bases and J by 7 bases, and 12 bases separated the two germline ends. Germline CDR1 reads MNHNS; CDR2 reads SASEGT. The CDR3 runs to 14 residues.

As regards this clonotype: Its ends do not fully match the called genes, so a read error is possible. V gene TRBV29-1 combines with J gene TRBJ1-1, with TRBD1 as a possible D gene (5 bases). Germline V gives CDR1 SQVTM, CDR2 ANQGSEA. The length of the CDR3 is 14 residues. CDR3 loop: CSLEGTPSSSEAFF. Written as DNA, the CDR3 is TGCAGCCTTGAGGGGACGCCGTCCTCGTCTGAAGCTTTCTTT.

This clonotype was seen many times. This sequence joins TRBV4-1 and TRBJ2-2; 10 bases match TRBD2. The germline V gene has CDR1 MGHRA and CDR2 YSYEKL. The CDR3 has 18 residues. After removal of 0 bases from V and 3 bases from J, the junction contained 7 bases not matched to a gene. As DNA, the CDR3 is TGCGCCAGCAGCCAAGACAGCGGGGGGGCGTGGTACACCGGGGAGCTGTTTTTT. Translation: CASSQDSGGAWYTGELFF.